The 3 T cell receptor beta chains below come from one sample, sequenced in a study of CD8 T cells in Susac syndrome. Reverse transcription used roughly 0.5 to 1 ug RNA and random hexamers. TCRdb independently ran MiXCR on the immunoSEQ multiplex PCR reads; one entry per CDR3 protein. Among hundreds of thousands of distinct CDR3 sequences, approximately 90% were seen once, and the ten largest hold roughly 0.15%. Sequencing used CD8+ T cells from PBMCs. Source of these receptors: a human donor with multiple sclerosis.

The rearrangement links TRBV7-9 to TRBJ2-7; D remains unclear. Germline-derived CDR1 and CDR2 are SEHNR and FQNEAQ (reference sequence). This CDR3 contains 13 residues. V shed 2 bases and J shed 0 bases, with 5 bases lying between them. Written as DNA, the CDR3 is TGTGCCAGCAGCTTACCAGCCTCCTACGAGCAGTACTTC. Amino acids: CASSLPASYEQYF. The variable domain in full, completed from reference TRBV7-9 and TRBJ2-7, reads DTGVSQNPRHKITKRGQNVTFRCDPISEHNRLYWYRQTLGQGPEFLTYFQNEAQLEKSRLLSDRFSAERPKGSFSTLEIQRTEQGDSAMYLCASSLPASYEQYFGPGTRLTVT.

The rearrangement links TRBV7-2 to TRBJ2-1; D is possibly TRBD1 or TRBD2 (5 bases each). Germline lookup yields CDR1 SGHTA and CDR2 FQGNSA. The V end lost 1 base, the J end lost 9 bases, and 10 bases lay between the germline ends. The CDR3 contains 13 residues. CDR3 loop: CASSLGGTSEQFF. The CDR3 coding sequence is TGTGCCAGCAGCTTAGGGGGGACGTCTGAGCAGTTCTTC.

The chain joins TRBV6-5 to TRBJ2-5, with 8 bases identical to TRBD1. Germline assignment: CDR1 MNHEY and CDR2 SVGAGI. V was clipped by 6 bases and J by 1 base; unmatched bases: 7. This CDR3 spans 15 amino acids. The CDR3 DNA follows: TGTGCCAGCAGCCCTTACAGGGGGTCCCAAGAGACCCAGTACTTC. Translated: CASSPYRGSQETQYF.